This T cell receptor beta chain is from a study of Graves' ophthalmopathy and Graves' hyperthyroidism. Study findings and constraints: A 13-signature model separated ophthalmopathy from stable hyperthyroidism, roughly 86% sensitivity, roughly 80% specificity.

Comments on this clonotype: The antigen remains unidentified.

RNA transcripts were the template, and TCR beta CDR3 regions were amplified from them. Second-round multiplex PCR followed a first-round RT-PCR using HTBI primers. TCRdb redid the calling of the multiplex PCR reads with MiXCR, one entry per CDR3 protein. The data show about 230,000 distinct CDR3 sequences, around 50% seen once. Trimming removed 2 bases from V and 7 bases from J, with 12 bases in between. The CDR3 spans 13 residues. From germline, CDR1 is SGHTA and CDR2 FQGTGA. CAS ≥3, NOSPECS ≥4, moderate-to-severe activity and duration under 3 months marked donors with ophthalmopathy. V gene TRBV7-3 combines with J gene TRBJ2-7, with D unresolved. This sequence originates from an adult man with Graves' ophthalmopathy. What was sequenced was peripheral blood. The CDR3 DNA reads TGTGCCAGCAGCTTAGCTGGGTTCGATGAGCAGTACTTC. It encodes CASSLAGFDEQYF.